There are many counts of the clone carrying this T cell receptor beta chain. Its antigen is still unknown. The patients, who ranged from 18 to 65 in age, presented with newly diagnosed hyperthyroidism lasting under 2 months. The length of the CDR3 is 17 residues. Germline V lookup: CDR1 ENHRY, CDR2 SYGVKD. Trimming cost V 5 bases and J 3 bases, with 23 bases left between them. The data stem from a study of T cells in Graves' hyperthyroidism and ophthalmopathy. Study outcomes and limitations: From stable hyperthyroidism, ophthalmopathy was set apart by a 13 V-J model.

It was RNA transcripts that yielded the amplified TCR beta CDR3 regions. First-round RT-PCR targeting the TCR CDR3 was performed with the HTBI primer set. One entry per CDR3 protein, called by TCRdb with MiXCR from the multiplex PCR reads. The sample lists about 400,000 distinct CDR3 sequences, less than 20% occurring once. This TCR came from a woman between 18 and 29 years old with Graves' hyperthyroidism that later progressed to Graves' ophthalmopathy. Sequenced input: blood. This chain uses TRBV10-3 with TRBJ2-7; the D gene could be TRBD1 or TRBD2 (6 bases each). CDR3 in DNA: TGTGCCATCAGTCCCCTACCTAGTGGAGGGGGAGGCTACGAGCAGTACTTC. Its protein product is CAISPLPSGGGGYEQYF.